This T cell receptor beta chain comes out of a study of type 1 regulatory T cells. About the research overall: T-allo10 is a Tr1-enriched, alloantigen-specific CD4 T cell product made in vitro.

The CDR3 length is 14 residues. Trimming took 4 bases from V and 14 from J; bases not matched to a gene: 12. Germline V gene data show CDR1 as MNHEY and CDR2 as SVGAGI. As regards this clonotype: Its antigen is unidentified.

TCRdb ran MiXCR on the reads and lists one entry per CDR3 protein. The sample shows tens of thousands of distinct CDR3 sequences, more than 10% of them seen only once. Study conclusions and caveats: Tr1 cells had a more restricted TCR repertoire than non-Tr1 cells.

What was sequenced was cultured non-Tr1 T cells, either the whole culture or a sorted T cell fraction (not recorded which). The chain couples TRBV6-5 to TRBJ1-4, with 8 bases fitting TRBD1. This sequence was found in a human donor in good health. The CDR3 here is CASSSTGALGGLFF. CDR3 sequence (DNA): TGTGCCAGCAGTTCGACAGGGGCCCTCGGGGGGCTGTTTTTT.